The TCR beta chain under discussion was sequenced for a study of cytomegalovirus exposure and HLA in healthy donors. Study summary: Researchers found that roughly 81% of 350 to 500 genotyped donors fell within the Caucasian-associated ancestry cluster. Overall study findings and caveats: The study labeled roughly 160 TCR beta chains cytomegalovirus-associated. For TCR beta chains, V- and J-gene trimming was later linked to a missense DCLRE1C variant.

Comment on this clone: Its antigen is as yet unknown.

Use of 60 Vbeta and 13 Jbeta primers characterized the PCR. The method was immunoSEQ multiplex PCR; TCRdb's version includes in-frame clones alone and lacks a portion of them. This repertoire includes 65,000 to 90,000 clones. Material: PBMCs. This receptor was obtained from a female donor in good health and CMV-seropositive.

The CDR3 sequence: CASSQDGAIYEQYF. CDR3 nucleotides: TGCGCCAGCAGCCAAGATGGTGCTATCTACGAGCAGTACTTC. The J gene is TRBJ2-7, the V gene TRBV4-3, with D uncertain. The germline V gene has CDR1 LGHNA and CDR2 YSLEER. CDR3 length: 14 residues. Deletions cut 0 bases from V and 3 bases from J, with 9 bases between.